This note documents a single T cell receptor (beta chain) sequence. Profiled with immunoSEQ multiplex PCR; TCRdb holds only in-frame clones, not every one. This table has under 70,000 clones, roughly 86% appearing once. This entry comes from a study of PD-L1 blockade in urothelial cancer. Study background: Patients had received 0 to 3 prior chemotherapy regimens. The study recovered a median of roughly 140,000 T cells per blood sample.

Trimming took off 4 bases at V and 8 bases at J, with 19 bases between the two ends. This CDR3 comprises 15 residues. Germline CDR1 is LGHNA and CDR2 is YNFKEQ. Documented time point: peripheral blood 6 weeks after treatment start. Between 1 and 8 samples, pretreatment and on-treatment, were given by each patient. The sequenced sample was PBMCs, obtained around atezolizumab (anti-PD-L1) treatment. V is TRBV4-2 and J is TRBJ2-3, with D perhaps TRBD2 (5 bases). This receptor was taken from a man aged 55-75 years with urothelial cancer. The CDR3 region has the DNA TGTGCCAGCAGCCTCGCACTGGACTCCCTAGGTACGCAGTATTTT. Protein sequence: CASSLALDSLGTQYF.